This TCR beta chain was retrieved from a study of regulatory T cells in long-lasting Graves disease. This clonotype was recorded at least ten times. Building the TCR beta libraries relied on iRepertoire HTBI primers, and CDR3 regions underwent Arm-PCR. TCRdb fed the multiplex PCR reads into MiXCR, producing one record per CDR3 protein. The sample has roughly 450,000 distinct CDR3 sequences; about 20% are singletons. Time point specified: persistent/refractory GD, antithyroid drugs over 5 years with positive TRAb. PBMC RNA was the source of the TCR library. By American Thyroid Association guidelines, Graves' disease was diagnosed in the cohort. An endocrinology department in Xi'an, China, supplied the patients. V was trimmed by 4 bases and J by 3 bases, leaving 13 bases between them. The CDR3 consists of 14 residues. Germline CDR1 is SGHKS and CDR2 is YYEKEE (reference sequence).

The chain employs TRBV5-5 and TRBJ1-2, with D tentatively TRBD1 (6 bases). The TCR comes from a female donor with Graves disease. Sequenced here: peripheral blood mononuclear cells (PBMCs), sampled when the disease was refractory, from a patient treated with antithyroid drugs. The CDR3 protein is CASSRQESDYGYTF. The CDR3 nucleotides read TGTGCCAGCAGCCGACAGGAGTCTGACTATGGCTACACCTTC.